This record looks at one T cell receptor beta chain sequence and its context. The CDR3 is 13 amino acids. CDR1 and CDR2 (germline): LGHNA, YNFKEQ. The data originate from a study of shared clonotypes between healthy human individuals. Study as a whole: For every donor, three CD4 naive, three CD4 memory, two CD8 naive and one CD8 memory plates were used.

Running of the assay took place at deep level. The data were produced by immunoSEQ multiplex PCR, yet TCRdb's version contains in-frame clones alone and is incomplete. The data hold roughly 640,000 clones, with 74% observed a single time. This TCR was recovered from a woman aged 30 to 39 in good health. The genes are TRBV4-2 and TRBJ2-5; maybe TRBD2 (5 bases). The DNA matches TRBJ2-7 better at its end, which makes the J call doubtful. The sequencing sample was made of memory CD4+ T cells sorted from blood. The subset: CD45RA-negative fraction. CDR3 DNA: TGTGCCAGCAGCCAAGAGATTAGCGACGAGCAGTACTTC. Translation: CASSQEISDEQYF.